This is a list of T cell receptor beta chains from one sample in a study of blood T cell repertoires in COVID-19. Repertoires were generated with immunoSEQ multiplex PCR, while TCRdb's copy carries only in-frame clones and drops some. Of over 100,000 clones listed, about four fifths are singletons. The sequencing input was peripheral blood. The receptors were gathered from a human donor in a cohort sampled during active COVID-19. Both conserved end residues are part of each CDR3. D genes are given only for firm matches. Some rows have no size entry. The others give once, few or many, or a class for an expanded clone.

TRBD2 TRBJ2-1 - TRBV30 CAWTGTSGGSNEQFF TGTGCCTGGACCGGTACTAGCGGGGGGAGCAATGAGCAGTTCTTC
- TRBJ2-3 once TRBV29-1 CSVPRGTDTQYF TGCAGCGTTCCACGGGGCACAGATACGCAGTATTTT
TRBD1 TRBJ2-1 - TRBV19 CASSISAGTVSYNEQFF TGTGCCAGTAGTATTTCGGCCGGGACAGTATCCTACAATGAGCAGTTCTTC
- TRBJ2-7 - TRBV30 CAWGKYSYEQYF TGTGCCTGGGGTAAATACTCCTACGAGCAGTACTTC
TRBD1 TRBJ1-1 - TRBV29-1 CSTTGATEAFF TGCAGTACGACAGGGGCCACTGAAGCTTTCTTT
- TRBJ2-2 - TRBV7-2 CASSLTQNSNTGELFF TGTGCCAGCAGCTTAACACAGAATTCGAACACCGGGGAGCTGTTTTTT
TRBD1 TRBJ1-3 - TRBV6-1 CASKGDRLSGNTIYF TGTGCCAGCAAAGGGGACAGGTTGTCTGGAAACACCATATATTTT
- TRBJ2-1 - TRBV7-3 CASSLPGANEQFF TGTGCCAGCAGCTTACCCGGAGCCAATGAGCAGTTCTTC
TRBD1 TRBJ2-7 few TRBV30 CAWNPGQGYEQYF TGTGCCTGGAACCCGGGACAGGGATACGAGCAGTACTTC
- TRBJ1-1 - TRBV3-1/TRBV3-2 CASTPGWETEAFF TGTGCCAGCACTCCAGGTTGGGAGACTGAAGCTTTCTTT
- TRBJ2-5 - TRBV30 CAWAGQRQETQYF TGTGCCTGGGCCGGACAGCGGCAAGAGACCCAGTACTTC
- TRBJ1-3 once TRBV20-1 CSASNFGSRNTIYF TGCAGTGCTAGTAACTTCGGTAGTCGAAACACCATATATTTT
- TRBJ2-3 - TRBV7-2 CASSVRVDTQYF TGTGCCAGCAGCGTCAGGGTAGATACGCAGTATTTT
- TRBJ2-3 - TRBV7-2 CASSLDLTIISTDTQYF TGTGCCAGCAGCTTAGATTTGACAATTATTAGCACAGATACGCAGTATTTT
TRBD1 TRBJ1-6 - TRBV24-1 CATSATGGNSPLHF TGTGCCACCAGTGCGACAGGGGGAAATTCACCCCTCCACTTT
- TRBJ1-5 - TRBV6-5 CASSSRFSNQPQHF TGTGCCAGCAGTTCCCGGTTTAGTAATCAGCCCCAGCATTTT
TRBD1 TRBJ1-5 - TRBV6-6 CASSSARQGAGQPQHF TGTGCCAGCAGTTCCGCAAGACAGGGGGCCGGACAGCCCCAGCATTTT
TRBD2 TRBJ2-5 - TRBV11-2 CASSLEGWSGRAGETQYF TGTGCCAGCAGCTTAGAAGGATGGAGCGGGAGGGCTGGGGAGACCCAGTACTTC
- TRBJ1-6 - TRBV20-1 CSASGDTYNSPLHF TGCAGTGCTAGTGGGGACACCTATAATTCACCCCTCCACTTT
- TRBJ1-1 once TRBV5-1 CASSLAGRGEAFF TGCGCCAGCAGCTTGGCCGGTAGGGGTGAAGCTTTCTTT
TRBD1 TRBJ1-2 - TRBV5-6 CASSLGTGGLSYGYTF TGTGCCAGCAGCTTGGGGACAGGGGGCCTAAGCTATGGCTACACCTTC
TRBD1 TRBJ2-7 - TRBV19 CASSTTGGTSYEQYF TGTGCCAGTAGTACGACAGGGGGAACCTCCTACGAGCAGTACTTC
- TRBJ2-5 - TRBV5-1 CASRRQVTQETQYF TGCGCCAGCAGGCGACAGGTAACTCAAGAGACCCAGTACTTC
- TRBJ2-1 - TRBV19 CASSIVLSNEQFF TGTGCCAGTAGTATAGTACTTAGCAATGAGCAGTTCTTC
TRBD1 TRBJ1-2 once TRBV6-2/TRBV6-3 CASSSSRQGSTDIGYTF TGTGCCAGCAGCTCATCTAGACAGGGATCCACTGATATTGGCTACACCTTC
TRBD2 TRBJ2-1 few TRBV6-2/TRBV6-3 CASSRTSGNEQFF TGTGCCAGCAGCCGGACTAGCGGCAATGAGCAGTTCTTC
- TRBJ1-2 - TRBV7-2 CASSLNPDLFYGYTF TGTGCCAGCAGCTTAAACCCCGACTTATTCTATGGCTACACCTTC
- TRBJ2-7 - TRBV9 CASSETGYSYEQYF TGTGCCAGCAGCGAAACAGGTTATTCCTACGAGCAGTACTTC
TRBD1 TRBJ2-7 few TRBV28 CASSLGQAYSYEQYF TGTGCCAGCAGTTTAGGACAGGCGTACTCCTACGAGCAGTACTTC